A selection of T cell receptor beta chains follows, all from one sample in a study of T cells in localized non-small cell lung cancer. This table comes from immunoSEQ multiplex PCR, and its TCRdb copy is limited to in-frame clones, with some not included. The table records approximately 3,200 clones, approximately 23% of them present only once. The specimen comprised lung tumor tissue, sampled before any cancer treatment. These receptors all come from a woman aged 35-75 years with stage I lung adenocarcinoma. The CDR3 runs from the conserved cysteine through the conserved F or W. The order of the fields is CDR3 protein, CDR3 DNA, V gene, clone size, D gene, J gene. The D gene is left open where the match is weak. For some rows the clone size is stated as once, few or many, or as a class when expanded; others skip it.

CASSQDERFGGELFF	TGCGCCAGCAGCCAAGATGAGAGGTTTGGCGGGGAGCTGTTTTTT	TRBV4-1	medium-sized	-	TRBJ2-2
CASRRDTGNGYTF	TGTGCCAGCAGGAGGGATACAGGGAATGGCTACACCTTC	TRBV6-8	large	-	TRBJ1-2
CASSLEQGGTTEAFF	TGCGCCAGCAGCTTGGAGCAGGGGGGGACCACTGAAGCTTTCTTT	TRBV5-1	-	TRBD1	TRBJ1-1
CASSESWIPNYGYTF	TGTGCCAGCAGTGAATCTTGGATACCTAACTATGGCTACACCTTC	TRBV25-1	-	-	TRBJ1-2
CASSPGPSTEAFF	TGTGCCAGCTCACCCGGACCGTCCACTGAAGCTTTCTTT	TRBV18	-	-	TRBJ1-1
CASPGQDNTGELFF	TGTGCCTCACCGGGACAGGATAACACCGGGGAGCTGTTTTTT	TRBV30	few	TRBD1	TRBJ2-2
CASSYSDGVTGELFF	TGTGCCAGCAGTTACTCGGACGGGGTCACCGGGGAGCTGTTTTTT	TRBV6-8	few	-	TRBJ2-2
CASSQAGDGANVLTF	TGCGCCAGCAGCCAAGCGGGGGATGGGGCCAACGTCCTGACTTTC	TRBV4-1	-	-	TRBJ2-6
CASSLDLTGGWNTEAFF	TGTGCCAGCAGCTTAGATCTAACAGGGGGATGGAACACTGAAGCTTTCTTT	TRBV11-3	-	TRBD1	TRBJ1-1
CASSDRDRAQNEQFF	TGCGCCAGCAGCGACCGGGACAGGGCCCAGAATGAGCAGTTCTTC	TRBV5-1	-	TRBD1	TRBJ2-1
CASSLARDYGYTF	TGTGCCAGCAGCTTAGCGAGGGACTATGGCTACACCTTC	TRBV13	-	-	TRBJ1-2
CATAEGRDQPQHF	TGTGCCACCGCAGAGGGGAGAGACCAGCCCCAGCATTTT	TRBV19	-	-	TRBJ1-5
CASSPSQGTNTEAFF	TGTGCCAGCAGCCCCAGCCAGGGGACGAACACTGAAGCTTTCTTT	TRBV11-3	few	-	TRBJ1-1
CASSRNGHQGRRYQNYGYTF	TGTGCCAGTAGTAGGAATGGACATCAGGGCCGGCGTTATCAAAACTATGGCTACACCTTC	TRBV19	once	-	TRBJ1-2
CASRRGVTGELFF	TGTGCCAGCCGTAGGGGAGTCACCGGGGAGCTGTTTTTT	TRBV6-8	few	-	TRBJ2-2
CASSLEVTGDTDYGYTF	TGTGCCAGCAGCTTGGAGGTAACAGGCGATACGGACTATGGCTACACCTTC	TRBV11-3	-	-	TRBJ1-2
CASSQDLGSSYNSPLHF	TGCGCCAGCAGCCAAGATCTTGGGAGCTCCTATAATTCACCCCTCCACTTT	TRBV5-1	few	-	TRBJ1-6
CASGLGQYQHGAPMNTEAFF	TGTGCTAGTGGTTTGGGACAGTATCAGCATGGGGCACCGATGAACACTGAAGCTTTCTTT	TRBV12-5	medium-sized	-	TRBJ1-1
CASSLSYSHEQYF	TGTGCCAGCAGCTTAAGCTACTCCCACGAGCAGTACTTC	TRBV4-2	few	-	TRBJ2-7
CASSLGGTGRVHTQYF	TGTGCCAGCAGCTTGGGAGGGACAGGGCGCGTACATACGCAGTATTTT	TRBV11-3	-	TRBD1	TRBJ2-3
CASSLNIGDYGYTF	TGTGCCAGCAGCTTAAATATCGGGGATTATGGCTACACCTTC	TRBV11-3	few	-	TRBJ1-2
CASSRQGEALADTQYF	TGTGCCAGCAGCCGACAAGGGGAGGCGTTGGCAGATACGCAGTATTTT	TRBV11-3	-	-	TRBJ2-3
CASSRHAPGTSGEEETQYF	TGTGCCAGCAGCCGACACGCTCCCGGGACTAGCGGGGAGGAAGAGACCCAGTACTTC	TRBV11-3	few	TRBD2	TRBJ2-5
CASSRDPLGNEKLFF	TGTGCCAGCAGCAGAGACCCTCTGGGCAATGAAAAACTGTTTTTT	TRBV7-8	few	-	TRBJ1-4
CASRGLAGNGRLGELFF	TGTGCCAGCCGGGGACTAGCGGGGAACGGCCGACTCGGGGAGCTGTTTTTT	TRBV6-8	-	TRBD2	TRBJ2-2
CASSLPESGANVLTF	TGTGCCAGCAGCTTACCGGAGTCTGGGGCCAACGTCCTGACTTTC	TRBV11-3	few	-	TRBJ2-6
CASSSGLANYGYTF	TGTGCCAGCAGTTCCGGGTTAGCTAACTATGGCTACACCTTC	TRBV6-8	-	-	TRBJ1-2
CASSEGPNSPLHF	TGTGCCAGCTCAGAGGGTCCTAATTCACCCCTCCACTTT	TRBV18	few	-	TRBJ1-6
CASSVRQGINSPLHF	TGTGCCAGCAGCGTACGACAGGGGATCAATTCACCCCTCCACTTT	TRBV9	-	TRBD1	TRBJ1-6
CASSRGRNNSPLHF	TGTGCCAGCTCACGGGGGAGGAATAATTCACCCCTCCACTTT	TRBV18	few	-	TRBJ1-6
CASSQVRSGGYTF	TGTGCCAGCAGCCAAGTGCGTTCAGGAGGCTACACCTTC	TRBV14	few	-	TRBJ1-2
CSVLPGAGANYGYTF	TGCAGCGTCCTTCCTGGGGCAGGGGCTAACTATGGCTACACCTTC	TRBV29-1	-	-	TRBJ1-2
CASSLERGGPYEQYF	TGTGCCAGCAGCCTAGAGCGGGGGGGCCCATACGAGCAGTACTTC	TRBV11-3	-	TRBD2	TRBJ2-7
CASSYGFSSSYEQYF	TGTGCCAGCAGTTACGGTTTCTCAAGCTCCTACGAGCAGTACTTC	TRBV6-8	-	-	TRBJ2-7
CASSLGGQGVIAFF	TGTGCCAGCAGCTTAGGTGGACAGGGGGTTATAGCTTTCTTT	TRBV11-3	-	TRBD1	TRBJ1-1
CASSLEDSDTEAFF	TGTGCCAGCAGCTTAGAGGACAGTGACACTGAAGCTTTCTTT	TRBV11-3	medium-sized	-	TRBJ1-1
CASSVAAGALYTGELFF	TGTGCCAGCAGCGTAGCAGCGGGGGCCCTATACACCGGGGAGCTGTTTTTT	TRBV9	medium-sized	TRBD2	TRBJ2-2
CASSVDGVVDTQYF	TGTGCCAGCAGCGTAGACGGGGTGGTAGATACGCAGTATTTT	TRBV9	few	-	TRBJ2-3
CSVFEGATGPYGYTF	TGCAGCGTTTTCGAGGGGGCAACAGGCCCCTATGGCTACACCTTC	TRBV29-1	-	TRBD1	TRBJ1-2
CASSRGYRFTDTQYF	TGTGCCAGTAGTAGGGGGTATCGGTTCACAGATACGCAGTATTTT	TRBV19	few	-	TRBJ2-3
CASSVTGVYGELFF	TGTGCCAGCAGCGTCACAGGGGTATACGGGGAGCTGTTTTTT	TRBV9	medium-sized	TRBD1	TRBJ2-2